The rows below give T cell receptor beta chains drawn from one sample of a study of shared clonotypes between healthy human individuals. This table comes from immunoSEQ multiplex PCR, and its TCRdb copy is limited to in-frame clones, with some not included. The sample consists of millions of clones, approximately 95% of them appearing once. The source material was naive CD4+ T cells from PBMCs. These receptors all come from a man younger than 35 in good health. Some clones in this sample may be carry-over from other donors' samples. The CDR3 runs from the conserved cysteine through the conserved F or W. Each record gives: V gene, J gene, CDR3 protein.

TRBV9,TRBJ2-2,CASSVYRETGELFF
TRBV28,TRBJ2-7,CASSSPSYEQYF
TRBV5-4,TRBJ2-2,CASSFPRGAGTGELFF
TRBV5-6,TRBJ1-3,CASSLIGNTIYF
TRBV5-1,TRBJ1-4,CASSLAGTSSEKLFF
TRBV7-6,TRBJ2-2,CASSFLQGAQTGELFF
TRBV18,TRBJ2-7,CASSPRGEPYEQYF
TRBV6-5,TRBJ2-1,CASSYWAGPNEQFF
TRBV7-3,TRBJ2-1,CASSSSRSSYNEQFF
TRBV19,TRBJ1-5,CASSIGPQQGWLQPQHF
TRBV28,TRBJ1-2,CASTTGGAANYGYTF
TRBV27,TRBJ2-5,CASSLLGAAETQYF
TRBV6-4,TRBJ1-2,CASSHDLAGSTNYGYTF
TRBV5-1,TRBJ1-2,CASQQHPGGSIGYTF
TRBV27,TRBJ1-5,CASSPIPGGRAQHF
TRBV5-1,TRBJ2-3,CASSLPGGPGTDTQYF